The T cell receptor (beta chain) under discussion was sequenced for a study of T cells in Graves' hyperthyroidism and ophthalmopathy (dated by TCRdb to the late 2010s). Some background on the complete study: Peripheral blood samples were taken at initial diagnosis, before any treatment was given. A discovery cohort of about 100 patients, roughly 40 with Graves' ophthalmopathy and 57 with stable Graves' hyperthyroidism, was used to find distinguishing TCR V-J signatures. Prospective prediction of ophthalmopathy was tested in an independent validation cohort of 18 to 20 hyperthyroidism patients and around 16 patients who later progressed to ophthalmopathy. The 100 discovery patients were randomly split 7:3 into training and test sets. Thyroid tissue and blood T-cell repertoires from roughly 6 Graves' hyperthyroidism patients were also compared in the study. Following sampling, methimazole starting at 30 mg daily was given to hyperthyroidism patients, and high-dose intravenous methylprednisolone was given to ophthalmopathy patients. The paper describes TCR Vbeta CDR3 sequencing of roughly 130 peripheral blood samples, made up of 43 ophthalmopathy patients, 70 to 75 hyperthyroidism patients and roughly 17 progressor patients.

As encoded in the germline V gene, CDR1 is KGHSH while CDR2 is LQKENI. Including cysteine and phenylalanine, the CDR3 has 16 amino acids. Of all the DNA, just the CDR3 is kept, 48 bases in frame from base 1. From V the trimming removes 2 bases and from J it removes 5 bases, while the gene matches leave 10 bases of the junction unaccounted for. Hyperthyroidism patients were newly diagnosed, with disease duration under 2 months, and aged 18 to 65 years. Exclusion was applied to patients with uncontrolled infections, other autoimmune diseases, pregnancy or lactation. Diagnoses were based on clinical symptoms, serum thyroxine and TRAb, thyroid ultrasound and orbital computed tomography. Blood from progressor patients was collected at the time of first diagnosis with hyperthyroidism, before any ophthalmopathy symptoms had appeared. Ficoll-Paque density gradient centrifugation was used to isolate PBMCs from about 10 ml of fresh peripheral blood. Progressor patients were first diagnosed with Graves' hyperthyroidism and then developed ophthalmopathy during follow-up. Total RNA was extracted using Trizol reagent, and RNA quality was assessed on an Agilent 2100 Bioanalyzer.

This clonotype came up a few times. Its binding antigen is unknown. No base quality values were provided; no much bigger clone lies one nucleotide off. Amplification of TCR beta CDR3 regions was carried out from RNA transcripts. For the first round of RT-PCR on the TCR CDR3, the HTBI primer set was used together with the Qiagen OneStep RT-PCR kit. Libraries were constructed in a second round of multiplex PCR, after which size selection and purification were carried out. Sequencing of the libraries was done on an Illumina HiSeq2000 using paired-end 100 bp reads. In the original analysis: SOAPnuke was used to process the raw data, removing reads that contained adapters or uncalled bases, had a mean Phred below 15, or lacked an exact match to the constant primer or identifier. COPE v1.2.5 was used to merge high-quality paired reads, and clonotypes were defined as unique nucleotide sequences. MiTCR v1.1 was used to align the clonotypes against IMGT TRBV, TRBD and TRBJ reference segments. Only V-J combinations with frequency above 0.0001, covering about 99% of repertoires, were analysed. The TCS score was defined as the ratio of F50 (clonal expansion) to E x V (chaos), calculated using BLOSUM62-based TCRdist between CDR3 peptides within each V-J. Welch's t-statistics and random forest reduced roughly 540 V-J features to 10 to 15, which were used in a naive Bayes classifier (R e1071). The raw public data were reprocessed by TCRdb itself: fastp quality trimming at Q25, MiXCR clonotype calling, in-frame beta chains only. CDR3 protein duplicates are merged, each entry listing the most common genes and DNA. TCRdb assigned the V and J calls; the authors' analysis was not used. This sample lists roughly 360,000 distinct CDR3 sequences; approximately 13% were detected once. Less than 25% of the sample comes from the top ten.

Overall study outcomes, separate from this receptor: No statistical method was used to set the sample size in advance, and investigators knew the group allocation. Most expanded thyroid clonotypes (frequency above 0.001) were also detected in blood, suggesting blood repertoires may reflect thyroid immune responses. In validation, progression to ophthalmopathy was predicted by the model with around 70% sensitivity and around 76% specificity, a median of approximately 6.5 months before onset. Ophthalmopathy was separated from stable hyperthyroidism by a 13 V-J signature model, with about 86% sensitivity and 81% to 82% specificity obtained in cross-validation and 80%/75% obtained in testing.

This chain is built from TRBV18 and TRBJ2-3; the junction holds 7 bases that match TRBD1. The clonotype originates from a man younger than 45 with Graves' hyperthyroidism that later progressed to Graves' ophthalmopathy. Sequenced material: blood. The bases read TGTGCCAGCTCACCAGGGATAGGGGGCGCGATAGATACGCAGTATTTT. Its coded protein is CASSPGIGGAIDTQYF. The full variable domain, completed from the reference TRBV18 and TRBJ2-3 proteins outside the CDR3, reads NAGVMQNPRHLVRRRGQEARLRCSPMKGHSHVYWYRQLPEEGLKFMVYLQKENIIDESGMPKERFSAEFPKEGPSILRIQQVVRGDSAAYFCASSPGIGGAIDTQYFGPGTRLTVL.